A selection of T cell receptor beta chains follows, all from one sample in a study of early T cells in non-severe SARS-CoV-2 infection. TCRdb recomputed calls from the 5' RACE reads with MiXCR, one row per CDR3 protein. The sample has 100,000 to 120,000 distinct CDR3 sequences; roughly an eighth are singletons. Here the sequenced sample was whole blood, taken at baseline. The source is an adult who was a healthcare worker with PCR-confirmed SARS-CoV-2 infection or an uninfected control (not recorded which). CDR3s include the opening cysteine and the closing phenylalanine or tryptophan. The D gene is left open where the match is weak. Only some rows state a clone size, as once, few, many or a class for expanded clones.

CDR3nt,CDR3aa,abundance,j_gene,d_gene,v_gene
TGTGCCAGCAGCAGCGAGGGGACAAGTCGCTCACCCCTCCACTTT,CASSSEGTSRSPLHF,.,TRBJ1-6,.,TRBV6-5
TGTGCCAGCAGTACACGTGCCGCCTACGAGCAGTACTTC,CASSTRAAYEQYF,few,TRBJ2-7,.,TRBV27
TGCAGCGCGGGGGGTACCTACGAGCAGTACTTC,CSAGGTYEQYF,many,TRBJ2-7,TRBD2,TRBV29-1
TGCAGCGTGCAAACCGAAGTCGGCTCTGGGGCCAACGTCCTGACTTTC,CSVQTEVGSGANVLTF,few,TRBJ2-6,.,TRBV29-1
TGCGCCAGCAGCTTGGCAAAGGTGGGGATGGATGAGCAGTTCTTC,CASSLAKVGMDEQFF,.,TRBJ2-1,.,TRBV5-1
TGTGCCAGCAGTTATACGGGGGGGCCCGACGAGCAGTACTTC,CASSYTGGPDEQYF,few,TRBJ2-7,TRBD2,TRBV6-5
TGCAGTGCTAGAGTGAGACTCACCGGGGAGCTGTTTTTT,CSARVRLTGELFF,.,TRBJ2-2,.,TRBV20-1
TGTGCCAGCAGCATCAGCGGGGCCGGAGATACGCAGTATTTT,CASSISGAGDTQYF,.,TRBJ2-3,TRBD2,TRBV3-1
TGTGCCTGGAGTGTAGGACAGGGTTATCACAATGAGCAGTTCTTC,CAWSVGQGYHNEQFF,few,TRBJ2-1,TRBD1,TRBV30
TGTGCCAGCAGCGCGAGACTAGCGGGTCACACCTACAATGAGCAGTTCTTC,CASSARLAGHTYNEQFF,few,TRBJ2-1,TRBD2,TRBV5-5
TGTGCCACCAGTGCCGGACCTAATACGCAGTATTTT,CATSAGPNTQYF,.,TRBJ2-3,.,TRBV24-1
TGCAGTGCTCCCTATCCTAGGGAGCAGTTCTTC,CSAPYPREQFF,few,TRBJ2-1,.,TRBV20-1
TGTGCCAGCAGCTTAGGGGCAGGGGTGACAGATACGCAGTATTTT,CASSLGAGVTDTQYF,.,TRBJ2-3,.,TRBV11-2
TGTGCCACCAGCAGAGGACTGGCCTTCATCACAGATACGCAGTATTTT,CATSRGLAFITDTQYF,.,TRBJ2-3,.,TRBV15
TGTGCCAGCAGCCCTACGTACTCCCAGGCTGAGCAGTTCTTC,CASSPTYSQAEQFF,.,TRBJ2-1,.,TRBV12-3/TRBV12-4
TGTGCCAGCAGCATACGAATCTCAAGGGATAGGGGCACTGAAGCTTTCTTT,CASSIRISRDRGTEAFF,few,TRBJ1-1,.,TRBV12-3/TRBV12-4
TGTGCCAGCAGCTTAGATGAGAAGATCCTACGCGAGCAGTACTTC,CASSLDEKILREQYF,.,TRBJ2-7,.,TRBV11-2
TGTGCCTGGGGGGTGGGAAAAAATCAGCCCCAGCATTTT,CAWGVGKNQPQHF,.,TRBJ1-5,.,TRBV30
TGTGCCATCAGTGAGTCCGTGGGGACAGATACGCAGTATTTT,CAISESVGTDTQYF,.,TRBJ2-3,.,TRBV10-3
TGCGCCAGCAGCTTGGCGCATGGGTGGGAGCAGTACTTC,CASSLAHGWEQYF,.,TRBJ2-7,.,TRBV5-1
TGTGCCAGCAGTTACCAGAGCTCCTACAATGAGCAGTTCTTC,CASSYQSSYNEQFF,.,TRBJ2-1,.,TRBV6-5
TGCAGTGCTAGGAGCCTCCACAGCACAGATACGCAGTATTTT,CSARSLHSTDTQYF,.,TRBJ2-3,.,TRBV20-1
TGTGCCAGCAGTTACTCGATATTGGGGACCGGGGAGCTGTTTTTT,CASSYSILGTGELFF,many,TRBJ2-2,.,TRBV6-5
TGTGCCAGCAGGCCCGGAACAGGGGGCGAAACTGAAGCTTTCTTT,CASRPGTGGETEAFF,few,TRBJ1-1,TRBD1,TRBV28
TGTGCCAGTAGTATACAGGGGGTGATTTCACCCCTCCACTTT,CASSIQGVISPLHF,.,TRBJ1-6,TRBD1,TRBV19
TGTGCCAGCAGCTACGGACTAGCGCAGAACACCGGGGAGCTGTTTTTT,CASSYGLAQNTGELFF,few,TRBJ2-2,TRBD2,TRBV7-9
TGTGCCAGCAGTTTCAGGGGGCCGGAGAACACTGAAGCTTTCTTT,CASSFRGPENTEAFF,.,TRBJ1-1,TRBD1,TRBV12-3/TRBV12-4
TGTGCCTGGAGTTGGGGGAGGGCCACAGATACGCAGTATTTT,CAWSWGRATDTQYF,few,TRBJ2-3,TRBD2,TRBV30
TGTGCCAGTATGGGCTATTCGGAACTAGCGGGAGAGGGGCAGTTCTTC,CASMGYSELAGEGQFF,few,TRBJ2-1,TRBD2,TRBV19
TGTGCCAGCAGCTTGGACTCTGCCGGGGAGCTGTTTTTT,CASSLDSAGELFF,few,TRBJ2-2,.,TRBV7-7
TGTGCCAGCAGCTTGGAAGGGCCCGCAGATACGCAGTATTTT,CASSLEGPADTQYF,many,TRBJ2-3,.,TRBV5-4
TGTGCCAGCTCACCTAGTCCCACAGGGTCAACTAATGAAAAACTGTTTTTT,CASSPSPTGSTNEKLFF,.,TRBJ1-4,.,TRBV18
TGCAGCGTTGATTCGCGCGGGAACACAGATACGCAGTATTTT,CSVDSRGNTDTQYF,.,TRBJ2-3,.,TRBV29-1
TGCGCCAGCAGCGTCGGACCGAGCTCCTACGAGCAGTACTTC,CASSVGPSSYEQYF,few,TRBJ2-7,.,TRBV5-1
TGCAGGGCTAGCTGGGCTAGCGGTTACCAAGAGACCCAGTACTTC,CRASWASGYQETQYF,many,TRBJ2-5,TRBD2,TRBV20-1
TGTGCCAGCAGTTCAAGGGACAGGGGGCACATGAACACTGAAGCTTTCTTT,CASSSRDRGHMNTEAFF,.,TRBJ1-1,TRBD1,TRBV28
TGTGCCAGCAGCCAGCATGGGACAGAAGCTTTCTTT,CASSQHGTEAFF,.,TRBJ1-1,.,TRBV3-1
TGCAGCGCTATGTTAGGGAACACTGAAGCTTTCTTT,CSAMLGNTEAFF,few,TRBJ1-1,.,TRBV29-1
TGCAGTGCTAGCTACCGGGATGGGGGCTACACCTTC,CSASYRDGGYTF,few,TRBJ1-2,.,TRBV20-1
TGTGCCAGCAGTTCCACTCGGAATGAGCAGTTCTTC,CASSSTRNEQFF,few,TRBJ2-1,.,TRBV28
TGTGCCACCCGGGCGGGCAGCTCTGGAAACACCATATATTTT,CATRAGSSGNTIYF,few,TRBJ1-3,.,TRBV12-3/TRBV12-4